Shown below are 32 T cell receptor beta chains from a single sample sequenced in a study of monozygotic twins with inflammatory bowel disease. TCRdb reprocessed the 5' RACE reads and keeps a single row for each CDR3 protein, giving no DNA. This table holds around 400,000 distinct CDR3 sequences. The sequenced material came from blood. The source is a human donor with ulcerative colitis or Crohn's disease, or a healthy co-twin of an affected twin (not recorded which).

The chain combines TRBV7-2 with TRBJ2-1. The germline V gene has CDR1 SGHTA and CDR2 FQGNSA. The CDR3 covers 15 residues. The CDR3 protein is CASFDTGRFHNEQFF.

The chain combines TRBV10-3 with TRBJ2-7; TCRdb selects TRBD2, and the lack of DNA leaves this call unchecked. Germline-derived CDR1 and CDR2 are ENHRY and SYGVKD. CDR3 size: 19 residues. CDR3 protein: CAISELGTSGGHNGDEQYF.

The chain has TRBV2 and TRBJ2-7; absent DNA, TCRdb's TRBD1 call cannot be checked. Germline CDR1 reads SNHLY; CDR2 reads FYNNEI. There are 16 residues in the CDR3. CDR3 protein: CASRGRGRRDLSEQYF.

The chain links TRBV28 to TRBJ2-6; the TRBD2 assignment by TCRdb is unverifiable without DNA. The CDR3 is 15 residues long. Germline lookup yields CDR1 MDHEN and CDR2 SYDVKM. The CDR3 is CASSLSTIGANVLTF.

This rearrangement joins TRBV30 to TRBJ2-2. In germline, CDR1 is GTSNPN, CDR2 SVGIG (reference sequence). This CDR3 has 12 amino acids. The CDR3 loop is CAWSVNTGELFF. Drawing the rest from reference TRBV30 and TRBJ2-2, the complete variable domain is SQTIHQWPATLVQPVGSPLSLECTVEGTSNPNLYWYRQAAGRGLQLLFYSVGIGQISSEVPQNLSASRPQDRQFILSSKKLLLSDSGFYLCAWSVNTGELFFGEGSRLTVL.

V is TRBV4-3 and J is TRBJ2-7; TCRdb designates TRBD1, a call that cannot be tested without DNA. CDR1 and CDR2 from the germline V gene are LGHNA and YSLEER. This CDR3 is built from 16 residues. The CDR3 protein is CASSQATGAILYEQYF.

The rearrangement links TRBV9 to TRBJ2-2; TCRdb names TRBD1, which stays unverified in the absence of DNA. This CDR3 is built from 16 residues. Germline V lookup: CDR1 SGDLS, CDR2 YYNGEE. CDR3 in amino acids: CASSVGGAGMAGELFF. Supplemented by reference TRBV9 and TRBJ2-2, the full variable domain reads DSGVTQTPKHLITATGQRVTLRCSPRSGDLSVYWYQQSLDQGLQFLIQYYNGEERAKGNILERFSAQQFPDLHSELNLSSLELGDSALYFCASSVGGAGMAGELFFGEGSRLTVL.

The chain has TRBV7-9 and TRBJ2-7; there is no DNA to check the TCRdb D call of TRBD1. Germline CDR1 SEHNR, CDR2 FQNEAQ (reference sequence). The CDR3 totals 15 residues. CDR3: CASSLGTGPFHEQYF.

This chain connects TRBV6-1 to TRBJ2-7. CDR1 and CDR2 (germline): MNHNS, SASEGT. CDR3 length equals 15 residues. The CDR3 is CASSERWQPAGEQYF.

The chain has TRBV5-6 and TRBJ2-1. Germline lookup yields CDR1 SGHDT and CDR2 YYEEEE. This CDR3 comprises 14 residues. CDR3 amino acids: CASSWAGTSNEQFF.

The V gene is TRBV7-7, the J gene TRBJ2-1; TCRdb's assignment of TRBD1 cannot be checked, as there is no DNA. CDR3 size: 13 residues. Germline V gene sequence: CDR1 SSHAT, CDR2 FNYEAQ (reference sequence). CDR3 amino acids: CASSTGPYNEQFF.

This chain connects TRBV9 to TRBJ2-1; the D call from TCRdb, TRBD2, cannot be confirmed without DNA. The CDR3 is made up of 15 amino acids. Germline CDR1 SGDLS, CDR2 YYNGEE. CDR3 region: CASSPLAGNYNEQFF.

The chain uses TRBV7-2 and TRBJ2-1; TCRdb indicates TRBD2, and absent DNA this call remains unverified. CDR3 length: 15 amino acids. Germline lookup yields CDR1 SGHTA and CDR2 FQGNSA. The CDR3 reads CASSPGTTRVHEQFF. The variable domain in full, with the rest retrieved from reference TRBV7-2 and TRBJ2-1, is GAGVSQSPSNKVTEKGKDVELRCDPISGHTALYWYRQSLGQGLEFLIYFQGNSAPDKSGLPSDRFSAERTGGSVSTLTIQRTQQEDSAVYLCASSPGTTRVHEQFFGPGTRLTVL.

The CDR3 here is CASSFPPDQPQHF. The rearrangement joins TRBV12-3 or TRBV12-4 to TRBJ1-5; TCRdb's assignment of TRBD1 cannot be checked, as there is no DNA. The CDR3 loop spans 13 amino acids.

The chain uses TRBV19 and TRBJ1-2. The CDR3 contains 15 residues. Germline CDR1 LNHDA, CDR2 SQIVND (reference sequence). The CDR3 sequence: CASSILGPTSYGYTF.

The chain is built from TRBV5-1 and TRBJ2-2. The CDR3 covers 14 residues. Germline-derived CDR1 and CDR2 are SGHRS and YFSETQ. Here the CDR3 reads CASSWGGNTGELFF.

The chain combines TRBV20-1 with TRBJ2-7; TCRdb returns TRBD2, unconfirmable since there is no DNA. CDR1 DFQATT and CDR2 SNEGSKA come from the germline V gene (reference sequence). This CDR3 contains 15 residues. CDR3 region: CSAREEGGRRYEQYF.

The chain joins TRBV6-1 to TRBJ2-6. The CDR3 contains 14 residues. The germline gives CDR1 MNHNS, CDR2 SASEGT. Here the CDR3 reads CASRLSSGANVLTF.

This rearrangement joins TRBV4-3 to TRBJ1-5. Germline V lookup: CDR1 LGHNA, CDR2 YSLEER. The CDR3 spans 15 residues. The CDR3 spells CASSQDAGALQPQHF.

V is TRBV27 and J is TRBJ2-7; TCRdb proposes TRBD2, but this gene call is untestable without DNA. The CDR3 covers 17 residues. Germline V gene lookup returns CDR1 MNHEY and CDR2 SMNVEV (reference sequence). The CDR3 protein is CASSDLQGGLSHYEQYF.

The V gene is TRBV28, the J gene TRBJ2-3. The germline CDR1 and CDR2 sequences are MDHEN and SYDVKM. This CDR3 is built from 12 residues. The CDR3 loop reads CASSSYSDTQYF.

This sequence joins TRBV11-2 and TRBJ1-2. There are 13 residues in the CDR3. The germline CDR1 and CDR2 sequences are SGHAT and FQNNGV. The CDR3 here is CASSPGPRSGYTF.

The V and J genes are TRBV27 and TRBJ2-3. The CDR3 is 11 amino acids. Germline V gene data show CDR1 as MNHEY and CDR2 as SMNVEV (reference sequence). The CDR3 region is CASVGTDTQYF.

The chain couples TRBV6-1 to TRBJ1-5; the TRBD1 assignment by TCRdb is unverifiable without DNA. The length of the CDR3 is 12 residues. The germline V gene has CDR1 MNHNS and CDR2 SASEGT. CDR3 loop: CASRGENQPQHF.

The chain combines TRBV15 with TRBJ2-1; TCRdb indicates TRBD1, and absent DNA this call remains unverified. Looked up from germline, CDR1 is LNHNV and CDR2 is YYDKDF (reference sequence). The CDR3 length is 16 residues. CDR3 sequence reads: CATSRDRDDSYNEQFF.

This chain joins TRBV25-1 and TRBJ1-2; TCRdb's assignment of TRBD1 cannot be checked, as there is no DNA. The germline CDR1 and CDR2 sequences are MGHDK and SYGVNS. The length of the CDR3 is 13 residues. The CDR3 sequence: CASRDPGQGGYTF.

The J gene is TRBJ2-3, the V gene TRBV5-4; the TCRdb D gene call, TRBD1, has no DNA to confirm it. This CDR3 is built from 15 residues. CDR1 SGHNT and CDR2 YYREEE come from the germline V gene (reference sequence). The CDR3 sequence is CASSLLGGSLGTQYF. Together with reference TRBV5-4 and TRBJ2-3, the CDR3 gives the full variable domain: ETGVTQSPTHLIKTRGQQVTLRCSSQSGHNTVSWYQQALGQGPQFIFQYYREEENGRGNFPPRFSGLQFPNYSSELNVNALELDDSALYLCASSLLGGSLGTQYFGPGTRLTVL.

The CDR3 spells CSASDRNKLFF. The V gene is TRBV20-1, the J gene TRBJ1-4; checking the TCRdb D call of TRBD1 is not possible without DNA. This CDR3 comprises 11 residues. Germline lookup yields CDR1 DFQATT and CDR2 SNEGSKA (reference sequence).

This chain links TRBV20-1 with TRBJ2-3; no DNA is available, so the TRBD2 call from TCRdb remains unchecked. This CDR3 spans 16 amino acids. Germline V lookup: CDR1 DFQATT, CDR2 SNEGSKA (reference sequence). The CDR3 is CSAREGTSGGTDTQYF.

V gene TRBV30 combines with J gene TRBJ1-4; TCRdb's D gene call, TRBD1, goes unchecked for lack of DNA. This CDR3 has 17 amino acids. Per the germline V gene, CDR1 is GTSNPN and CDR2 is SVGIG (reference sequence). CDR3 in amino acids: CAWSSRYGDRVYEKLFF.

CDR3: CAWGGSGDQPQHF. This chain joins TRBV30 and TRBJ1-5; TCRdb selects TRBD1, and the lack of DNA leaves this call unchecked. Germline CDR1 GTSNPN, CDR2 SVGIG (reference sequence). This CDR3 has 13 residues.

The chain employs TRBV5-5 and TRBJ1-1; TCRdb picks TRBD1, but there is no DNA to check that call. This CDR3 is built from 13 residues. Germline CDR1 reads SGHKS; CDR2 reads YYEKEE (reference sequence). The CDR3 here is CASSLDGTERSDF.